This T cell receptor beta chain was sequenced during a study of T cells in Graves' hyperthyroidism and ophthalmopathy. This clonotype has just a few counts. Its antigen is not known. RNA transcripts were the template for amplifying TCR beta CDR3 regions. HTBI primers were the set used in a first-round RT-PCR of the TCR CDR3. One entry per CDR3 protein results from TCRdb running MiXCR on the multiplex PCR reads. The repertoire holds hundreds of thousands of distinct CDR3 sequences, with 12% to 15% as singletons. Stable Graves' hyperthyroidism denoted no ophthalmopathy progression over 18 months. Based on clinical symptoms, serum thyroxine and TRAb, thyroid ultrasound and orbital computed tomography, diagnoses were reached. The authors obtained PBMCs from roughly 9.7 ml of fresh peripheral blood. Germline V CDR1 and CDR2: KGHSH, LQKENI. The CDR3 runs to 17 residues. V gave up 1 base and J gave up 3 bases, with 15 bases separating them.

Overall study results and limits: Ophthalmopathy was model-predicted a median approximately 6.9 months pre-onset.

Sequences were obtained from blood. The receptor was isolated from a middle-aged woman with Graves' hyperthyroidism. The rearrangement uses TRBV18 and TRBJ2-2, with D perhaps matching TRBD1 (6 bases). CDR3 in DNA: TGTGCCAGCTCACCACTGGGGACACAAGTTGACACCGGGGAGCTGTTTTTT. This translates into CASSPLGTQVDTGELFF.